Below are 15 T cell receptor beta chains sequenced from a single sample in a study of blood T cell repertoires in COVID-19. Libraries were prepared by immunoSEQ multiplex PCR; TCRdb keeps only in-frame clonotypes and omits some of them. The profile covers about 200,000 clones, with approximately 90% appearing a single time and approximately 4.5% taken by the ten largest. The sequenced material came from peripheral blood. These receptors originate from a human donor in a cohort sampled during active COVID-19.

This chain joins TRBV28 and TRBJ1-2, with D possibly TRBD1 on 6 matching bases. CDR3 length: 14 residues. V lost 4 bases and J lost 3, with 12 bases in between. Germline values: CDR1 MDHEN, CDR2 SYDVKM. CDR3 DNA sequence: TGTGCCAGCAGTTCGATCGGGACACACTATGGCTACACCTTC. Amino acids: CASSSIGTHYGYTF.

Details on this clone: One end of the junction is discordant with germline, which a read error may explain. This sequence joins TRBV11-2 and TRBJ2-5; a possible D gene is TRBD1 (6 bases). Germline V gene lookup returns CDR1 SGHAT and CDR2 FQNNGV. This CDR3 is built from 12 residues. The CDR3 bases are TGTGCCAGCAGCTTAGGGTTGGGACAAGTGCACTTC. Translation: CASSLGLGQVHF.

This clone occurred a few times. The chain has TRBV6-2 or TRBV6-3 and TRBJ2-1; 12 bases fit TRBD2. The CDR3 has 15 amino acids. Germline CDR1 and CDR2: MNHEY and SVGEGT. V lost 0 bases to trimming and J lost 8 bases; unmatched junction nucleotides: 2. CDR3 coding DNA: TGTGCCAGCAGTTACTCGACTAGCGGGGGCCATGAGCAGTTCTTC. This codes for CASSYSTSGGHEQFF.

This sequence joins TRBV25-1 and TRBJ2-7, with 9 bases fitting TRBD2. The V gene end was trimmed by 5 bases and the J gene end by 2 bases; junction bases not matched to a gene: 4. The CDR3 is made up of 14 amino acids. Germline loops: CDR1 MGHDK, CDR2 SYGVNS. In nucleotides, the CDR3 is TGTGCCAGCAGTATGGCGGGAGGGCCCTACGAGCAGTACTTC. It translates to CASSMAGGPYEQYF.

V usage is TRBV18 and J usage is TRBJ1-5; a weak D match, TRBD1 (6 bases). Trimming pared 3 bases from V and 0 bases from J, leaving 9 bases between. CDR1 is KGHSH, CDR2 LQKENI, per germline. The CDR3 consists of 15 residues. CDR3 in DNA: TGTGCCAGCTCACCGGGACATAATAGCAATCAGCCCCAGCATTTT. It encodes CASSPGHNSNQPQHF.

The chain employs TRBV3-1 (or the pseudogene TRBV3-2) and TRBJ2-1; D call uncertain. In germline, CDR1 is LGHDT, CDR2 YNNKEL (reference sequence). The CDR3 extends over 14 amino acids. The V end was cut by 4 bases, the J end by 2 bases, with 9 bases between. CDR3 region: CASSPRLAYNEQFF. DNA for the CDR3: TGTGCCAGCAGCCCCCGCCTAGCCTACAATGAGCAGTTCTTC.

The rearrangement uses TRBV6-2 or TRBV6-3 and TRBJ2-1; the match to TRBD2 covers 8 bases. CDR3 length equals 18 residues. V gave up 2 bases and J gave up 5 bases; unmatched junction bases: 14. The germline gives CDR1 MNHEY, CDR2 SVGEGT. The CDR3 DNA follows: TGTGCCAGCAGTTACAGGGCGAGCGGGGGTTTCCACAACAATGAGCAGTTCTTC. The encoded protein is CASSYRASGGFHNNEQFF.

The rearrangement joins TRBV20-1 to TRBJ2-3; D ambiguous. Trimming took 6 bases from V and 4 from J, leaving 8 bases between them. The V gene's germline CDR1 is DFQATT and CDR2 SNEGSKA (reference sequence). There are 11 residues in the CDR3. The CDR3 region has the DNA TGCAGTGCCCTACGTTCAGATACGCAGTATTTT. It encodes CSALRSDTQYF.

This sequence joins TRBV9 and TRBJ1-2; 7 positions agree with TRBD1. The CDR3 loop spans 14 amino acids. The germline gives CDR1 SGDLS, CDR2 YYNGEE. Trimming cost V 0 bases and J 2 bases; bases outside gene matches: 1. This chain's CDR3 is CASSVEQGNYGYTF. DNA of the CDR3: TGTGCCAGCAGCGTAGAACAGGGGAACTATGGCTACACCTTC.

CDR3 DNA: TGCGCCAGCAGCCAAGACAGGTTAAATGAGCAGTTCTTC. It translates to CASSQDRLNEQFF. This chain joins TRBV4-3 and TRBJ2-1; D gene ambiguous. Trimming took off 0 bases at V and 7 bases at J, with 7 bases between the two ends. The CDR3 loop spans 13 amino acids. Per the germline V gene, CDR1 is LGHNA and CDR2 is YSLEER.

This sequence joins TRBV6-5 and TRBJ1-6; 9 bases line up with TRBD1. The CDR3 runs to 15 residues. From germline, CDR1 is MNHEY and CDR2 SVGAGI. Trimming removed 6 bases from V and 10 bases from J; junction bases left unmatched: 10. The CDR3 here is CASRRGTGFQSPLHF. In nucleotides, the CDR3 is TGTGCCAGCAGGAGAGGGACAGGGTTTCAATCACCCCTCCACTTT.

The V call is TRBV7-9, the J call TRBJ2-3, with TRBD2 matching 8 bases. With 0 bases clipped from V and 1 base from J, the junction kept 6 bases outside the gene matches. This CDR3 is 17 amino acids long. Germline CDR1 and CDR2: SEHNR and FQNEAQ (reference sequence). The CDR3 here is CASSLAATTSGTDTQYF. The CDR3 DNA sequence: TGTGCCAGCAGCTTAGCGGCGACGACTAGCGGCACAGATACGCAGTATTTT. The entire variable domain, with the rest obtained from reference TRBV7-9 and TRBJ2-3, is as follows: DTGVSQNPRHKITKRGQNVTFRCDPISEHNRLYWYRQTLGQGPEFLTYFQNEAQLEKSRLLSDRFSAERPKGSFSTLEIQRTEQGDSAMYLCASSLAATTSGTDTQYFGPGTRLTVL.

Comments on this clone: Additional DNA sequences in this sample encode the identical CDR3. The chain recombines TRBV5-1 with TRBJ2-3; possibly TRBD2 for D (5 bases). The V end was cut by 2 bases, the J end by 0 bases, with 7 bases between. Germline V gene lookup returns CDR1 SGHRS and CDR2 YFSETQ. The CDR3 consists of 14 residues. The CDR3 reads CASSLAVSTDTQYF. Here the CDR3 DNA reads TGCGCCAGCAGCTTAGCGGTTAGCACAGATACGCAGTATTTT.

This sequence joins TRBV24-1 and TRBJ1-2, with 10 bases aligning to TRBD1. V was pared by 4 bases and J by 4 bases, with 8 bases of the junction left unmatched. Germline-derived CDR1 and CDR2 are KGHDR and SFDVKD. The CDR3 has 16 amino acids. For the CDR3, the DNA is TGTGCCACCAGTGAGGCCGGGACAGGGGACAGCTATGGCTACACCTTC. It is translated as CATSEAGTGDSYGYTF.

J is TRBJ2-3 and V is TRBV4-3, with unresolved D. CDR1 and CDR2 from the germline V gene are LGHNA and YSLEER. V was clipped by 0 bases and J by 0 bases, with 7 bases between them. The CDR3 contains 15 residues. This chain's CDR3 is CASSQDKLSTDTQYF. In DNA form, the CDR3 reads TGCGCCAGCAGCCAAGATAAGCTGAGCACAGATACGCAGTATTTT.